The 8 T cell receptor beta chains presented below share a single source sample, sequenced in a study of T-cell reconstitution after alpha-beta-depleted transplantation in children. Preparation of the TCRbeta library used unique molecular identifiers. TCRdb re-analysed the PCR reads in MiXCR, keeping a single row per CDR3 protein. This sample has some 640,000 distinct CDR3 sequences, with approximately 16% found just once. Sequencing used PBMCs from the stem cell graft donor, obtained from the stem cell graft. These receptors came from a human donor who donated a stem cell graft to a child with acute myeloid leukemia.

The rearrangement uses TRBV7-3 and TRBJ2-1, with 10 bases fitting TRBD2. From germline, CDR1 is SGHTA and CDR2 FQGTGA. This CDR3 has 17 amino acids. The V and J ends lost 5 bases and 7 bases, in that order; junction bases with no gene match: 14. This CDR3 is CASSVNPSGGAQNEQFF. In DNA, the CDR3 is TGTGCCAGCAGCGTGAACCCCAGCGGGGGGGCCCAGAATGAGCAGTTCTTC.

The chain carries TRBV12-3 or TRBV12-4 and TRBJ2-5; D is ambiguous. Trimming took 4 bases from V and 2 from J, leaving 11 bases between them. The CDR3 loop spans 14 amino acids. As DNA, the CDR3 is TGTGCCAGCAGTTCAAACCGAAATCAAGAGACCCAGTACTTC. Protein: CASSSNRNQETQYF.

This clonotype appeared many times. The rearrangement joins TRBV7-9 to TRBJ1-2, with TRBD1 as a possible D gene (6 bases). The CDR3 consists of 15 residues. CDR1 SEHNR and CDR2 FQNEAQ come from the germline V gene (reference sequence). The germline V and J ends were trimmed by 2 bases and 5 bases, with 15 bases remaining between them. CDR3 sequence: CASSLRPGVEYGYTF. CDR3 DNA: TGTGCCAGCAGCTTAAGGCCAGGGGTGGAGTATGGCTACACCTTC.

Many counts were recorded for this clonotype. The gene calls are TRBV24-1 and TRBJ2-2; tentative D call: TRBD1 (6 bases). Germline lookup yields CDR1 KGHDR and CDR2 SFDVKD. The germline V and J ends were trimmed by 3 bases and 7 bases, with 8 bases remaining between them. This CDR3 spans 13 amino acids. The DNA of the CDR3 is TGTGCCACCAGTGATCCAGGGGTCGGGGAGCTGTTTTTT. Translating gives CATSDPGVGELFF.

This clonotype was seen ten or more times. The chain joins TRBV5-5 to TRBJ2-1; tentatively, D is TRBD1 or TRBD2 (5 bases each). CDR3 length: 14 amino acids. Trimming removed 4 bases at V and 7 bases at J, with 15 bases between. Germline loops: CDR1 SGHKS, CDR2 YYEKEE (reference sequence). The CDR3 here is CASSPGTTMNEQFF. The CDR3 DNA sequence: TGTGCCAGCAGCCCCGGGACCACAATGAATGAGCAGTTCTTC. Full variable domain (rest looked up from reference TRBV5-5 and TRBJ2-1): DAGVTQSPTHLIKTRGQQVTLRCSPISGHKSVSWYQQVLGQGPQFIFQYYEKEERGRGNFPDRFSARQFPNYSSELNVNALLLGDSALYLCASSPGTTMNEQFFGPGTRLTVL.

A few counts support this clonotype. CDR3 DNA sequence: TGTGCCAGCAAGCGTGTCGGCCTTAAAGGGGATCAGCCCCAGCATTTT. This encodes CASKRVGLKGDQPQHF. The rearrangement uses TRBV28 and TRBJ1-5; D is possibly TRBD1 (5 bases). Deletions cut 7 bases from V and 5 bases from J, with 21 bases between. Germline assignment: CDR1 MDHEN and CDR2 SYDVKM. CDR3 size: 16 residues.

This chain joins TRBV4-3 and TRBJ2-1, with D perhaps matching TRBD1 or TRBD2 (6 bases each). The CDR3 has 16 residues. Germline assignment: CDR1 LGHNA and CDR2 YSLEER. V was shortened by 1 base and J by 4 bases, with 14 bases between the two germline ends. The CDR3 DNA reads TGCGCCAGCAGCCAAGTTCTGGGGGGCCTTTACAATGAGCAGTTCTTC. Translation: CASSQVLGGLYNEQFF.

This clonotype was observed a handful of times. The rearrangement uses TRBV7-9 and TRBJ1-1; possible D gene TRBD1, 5 bases. Germline assignment: CDR1 SEHNR and CDR2 FQNEAQ (reference sequence). The ends were cut back, 5 bases at V and 8 bases at J, with 21 bases in the middle. The CDR3 length is 15 residues. The CDR3: CASSPVGRPNAEAFF. CDR3 nucleotides: TGTGCCAGCAGCCCGGTGGGACGGCCTAACGCCGAAGCTTTCTTT.